These T cell receptor beta chains were read from a single sample in a study of technical replicates of blood from a handful of donors. Using immunoSEQ multiplex PCR, the repertoire was profiled, and TCRdb retains in-frame clones only, with some absent. The repertoire holds about 80,000 clones, with around 94% as singletons. The sequencing sample was made of T cells isolated from PBMCs. The receptor source for this set is a human donor in good health. Each CDR3 is given with its conserved first and last residue. A D gene is named only where the DNA matches it firmly. Part of the rows lack a size; the others show once, few, many or a class for expanded clones.

NA | TRBJ1-2 | TRBV21-1 | NA | CASSKGGPGTDYGYTF | TGTGCCAGCAGCAAAGGGGGGCCCGGGACGGACTATGGCTACACCTTC
NA | TRBJ2-7 | TRBV25-1 | NA | CASSLRTDPYEQYF | TGTGCCAGCAGTCTCCGGACTGACCCCTACGAGCAGTACTTC
TRBD1 | TRBJ1-2 | TRBV19 | once | CASSPEDRIVYGYTF | TGTGCCAGTAGTCCGGAGGACAGGATTGTCTATGGCTACACCTTC
NA | TRBJ2-7 | TRBV7-3 | NA | CASSLIPAAYEQYF | TGTGCCAGCAGCCTTATTCCCGCGGCCTACGAGCAGTACTTC
NA | TRBJ2-7 | TRBV6-1 | NA | CASSEAQSGVYEQYF | TGTGCCAGCAGTGAAGCGCAATCAGGGGTCTACGAGCAGTACTTC
TRBD2 | TRBJ2-2 | TRBV29-1 | NA | CSVEGTTNTGELFF | TGCAGCGTTGAGGGGACTACTAACACCGGGGAGCTGTTTTTT
TRBD2 | TRBJ2-7 | TRBV5-4 | NA | CASSPGLAGGNEQYF | TGTGCCAGCAGCCCGGGACTAGCGGGAGGGAACGAGCAGTACTTC
NA | TRBJ2-1 | TRBV19 | NA | CASSLSSGIANEQFF | TGTGCCAGTAGCCTAAGTAGCGGAATCGCGAATGAGCAGTTCTTC
NA | TRBJ1-1 | TRBV6-6 | once | CASSYPLGQRETEAFF | TGTGCCAGCAGTTATCCCCTTGGACAGAGGGAGACTGAAGCTTTCTTT
TRBD1 | TRBJ1-2 | TRBV7-9 | NA | CAWDRAYGYTF | TGTGCCTGGGACAGGGCTTATGGCTACACCTTC
NA | TRBJ2-1 | TRBV27 | NA | CASSLGGGEQFF | TGTGCCAGCAGTTTAGGGGGCGGGGAGCAGTTCTTC
TRBD2 | TRBJ2-3 | TRBV4-1 | NA | CASSQAGLAGGDTQYF | TGCGCCAGCAGCCAAGCCGGACTAGCGGGAGGGGATACGCAGTATTTT
NA | TRBJ2-2 | TRBV19 | NA | CASKRAGGTGELFF | TGTGCCAGTAAACGGGCAGGGGGGACCGGGGAGCTGTTTTTT
TRBD1 | TRBJ1-4 | TRBV11-2 | NA | CASSLVDRQGAKLFF | TGTGCCAGCAGCTTAGTAGATCGACAGGGAGCAAAACTGTTTTTT
TRBD1 | TRBJ2-3 | TRBV19 | NA | CASSMRGQFTDTQYF | TGTGCCAGTAGTATGAGGGGACAGTTCACAGATACGCAGTATTTT
TRBD2 | TRBJ2-4 | TRBV19 | NA | CASYASGDLGKNIQYF | TGTGCCAGTTACGCTAGCGGAGACTTGGGCAAAAACATTCAGTACTTC
NA | TRBJ1-2 | TRBV5-1 | NA | CASSRTANYGYTF | TGCGCCAGCAGCCGGACTGCCAACTATGGCTACACCTTC
NA | TRBJ2-3 | TRBV2 | NA | CASMLLLTDTQYF | TGTGCCAGCATGTTACTGCTCACAGATACGCAGTATTTT
TRBD2 | TRBJ2-1 | TRBV6-5 | NA | CASSLQRDLNEQFF | TGTGCCAGCAGTTTACAGCGGGACCTCAATGAGCAGTTCTTC
TRBD1 | TRBJ2-1 | TRBV13 | NA | CASSDRDRGNEQFF | TGTGCCAGCAGCGACCGGGACAGGGGGAATGAGCAGTTCTTC
NA | TRBJ2-3 | TRBV5-4 | NA | CASSLAGGREPDTQYF | TGTGCCAGCAGCTTGGCCGGGGGAAGGGAGCCAGATACGCAGTATTTT
NA | TRBJ1-2 | TRBV12-5 | NA | CASGLVLGDNPTEGYTF | TGTGCTAGTGGTTTGGTTTTGGGGGACAACCCTACTGAGGGCTACACCTTC
NA | TRBJ1-3 | TRBV9 | NA | CASSGTQGYTIYF | TGTGCCAGCAGCGGAACACAGGGTTACACCATATATTTT
TRBD1 | TRBJ2-5 | TRBV6-5 | NA | CASTQQGAWETQYF | TGTGCCAGCACACAACAGGGGGCATGGGAGACCCAGTACTTC
TRBD1 | TRBJ2-7 | TRBV2 | once | CASSRDRGMDEQYF | TGTGCCAGCAGCCGGGACAGGGGAATGGACGAGCAGTACTTC
NA | TRBJ2-7 | TRBV27 | NA | CASQGGGTYEQYF | TGTGCCAGCCAAGGGGGGGGCACCTACGAGCAGTACTTC
NA | TRBJ2-7 | TRBV15 | NA | CATSRERDGTYEQYF | TGTGCCACCAGCAGAGAGCGCGACGGGACCTACGAGCAGTACTTC
TRBD1 | TRBJ1-1 | TRBV7-9 | once | CASSQVQGFTEAFF | TGTGCCAGCAGCCAGGTACAGGGGTTCACTGAAGCTTTCTTT
TRBD1 | TRBJ1-2 | TRBV6-1 | NA | CASRSRTGYGYTF | TGTGCCAGCAGATCTCGGACAGGCTATGGCTACACCTTC
NA | TRBJ2-3 | TRBV7-9 | NA | CASSTASVGTDTQYF | TGTGCCAGCAGCACGGCTAGCGTCGGTACAGATACGCAGTATTTT
TRBD1 | TRBJ2-1 | TRBV9 | once | CASSGTTGGTEQFF | TGTGCCAGCAGCGGAACAACAGGGGGCACTGAGCAGTTCTTC
NA | TRBJ1-5 | TRBV6-1 | NA | CASSGQFYSNQPQHF | TGTGCCAGCAGCGGACAGTTCTATAGCAATCAGCCCCAGCATTTT
NA | TRBJ2-1 | TRBV9 | once | CASTEGLGYNEQFF | TGTGCCAGCACAGAGGGACTGGGATACAATGAGCAGTTCTTC
TRBD1 | TRBJ2-5 | TRBV11-2 | NA | CASRIDRAQETQYF | TGTGCCAGCAGGATTGACAGGGCGCAAGAGACCCAGTACTTC
NA | TRBJ1-1 | TRBV6-1 | NA | CASTGNPNSNTEAFF | TGTGCCAGTACCGGGAACCCGAATTCGAACACTGAAGCTTTCTTT
TRBD1 | TRBJ2-6 | TRBV10-3 | once | CAISSGTGVHLPGANVLTF | TGTGCCATCAGCTCCGGGACAGGGGTTCATCTCCCTGGGGCCAACGTCCTGACTTTC
TRBD1 | TRBJ1-1 | TRBV5-1 | NA | CASRAGTGGNTEAFF | TGCGCCAGCAGGGCCGGGACAGGGGGGAACACTGAAGCTTTCTTT
TRBD1 | TRBJ1-4 | TRBV7-6 | NA | CASSHGTGDEKLFF | TGTGCCAGCAGCCACGGGACAGGGGATGAAAAACTGTTTTTT
NA | TRBJ1-1 | TRBV20-1 | NA | CSAHFEAFF | TGCAGTGCCCATTTTGAAGCTTTCTTT
NA | TRBJ2-2 | TRBV29-1 | NA | CSVEGQNTGELFF | TGCAGCGTTGAAGGTCAGAACACCGGGGAGCTGTTTTTT
TRBD2 | TRBJ2-3 | TRBV19 | NA | CASSRAGGPLSTDTQYF | TGTGCCAGTAGTCGGGCGGGAGGGCCACTTTCGACGGATACGCAGTATTTT
NA | TRBJ2-7 | TRBV5-4 | NA | CASSLGAADEQYF | TGTGCCAGCAGCTTGGGGGCCGCAGACGAGCAGTACTTC
NA | TRBJ1-1 | TRBV30 | once | CAWSGGERMNTEAFF | TGTGCCTGGAGTGGGGGGGAACGGATGAACACTGAAGCTTTCTTT
TRBD2 | TRBJ2-7 | TRBV9 | NA | CASSALAGDGEQYF | TGTGCCAGCAGCGCTCTAGCGGGAGATGGGGAGCAGTACTTC
NA | TRBJ1-3 | TRBV30 | NA | CAWETSSGNTIYF | TGTGCCTGGGAAACGAGCTCTGGAAACACCATATATTTT
NA | TRBJ2-7 | TRBV2 | NA | CAVYFTLYEQYF | TGTGCCGTCTACTTTACCCTATACGAGCAGTACTTC
TRBD1 | TRBJ2-7 | TRBV7-9 | NA | CASSVQTGGATYEQYF | TGTGCCAGCAGCGTTCAGACAGGGGGCGCAACCTACGAGCAGTACTTC
NA | TRBJ1-1 | TRBV11-2 | NA | CASSLDIGGTEAFF | TGTGCCAGCAGCTTAGATATCGGAGGTACTGAAGCTTTCTTT
TRBD1 | TRBJ1-2 | TRBV30 | NA | CAWTPDRAPYGYTF | TGTGCCTGGACCCCGGACAGGGCTCCCTATGGCTACACCTTC
TRBD1 | TRBJ2-6 | TRBV30 | NA | CAWNPGQGTSGANVLTF | TGTGCCTGGAATCCGGGACAGGGAACTTCTGGGGCCAACGTCCTGACTTTC
TRBD1 | TRBJ1-4 | TRBV5-1 | NA | CASSSTGETNEKLFF | TGCGCCAGCAGCTCTACAGGGGAAACTAATGAAAAACTGTTTTTT
NA | TRBJ1-5 | TRBV2 | NA | CASSGYLDSYQPQHF | TGTGCCAGCAGTGGATATCTGGACAGCTATCAGCCCCAGCATTTT